This TCR beta chain was captured in a study of response to subunit inactivated influenza vaccine. This clonotype was detected only a few times. TCRdb processed the RT-PCR reads anew with MiXCR; each CDR3 protein has one entry. This sample carries about 170,000 distinct CDR3 sequences, more than 10% of them seen once, and the ten largest clones take 25% to 30%. These data were likewise used in another study, on T cells expressing NK-cell markers. As that report states: 5'RACE template switching built TCR beta cDNA with unique molecular identifiers. The study sequenced eight donors, seven HCMV-seropositive and one seronegative.

This sample comprised CD8+ T cells sorted from PBMCs, obtained roughly 12 days after vaccination. This TCR came from a man aged 45-65 years who received an inactivated influenza vaccine.

The CDR3: CASSLGDPGANVLTF. The CDR3, as DNA: TGTGCCAGCAGTTTAGGGGATCCTGGGGCCAACGTCCTGACTTTC. The chain is built from TRBV12-3 or TRBV12-4 and TRBJ2-6; no clear D. V lost 1 base to trimming and J lost 2 bases, with 6 bases between them. The CDR3 is made up of 15 amino acids.